Listed here is a single T cell receptor beta chain. The antigen remains undetermined. Both 60 Vbeta primers and 13 Jbeta primers went into the PCR. The protocol was immunoSEQ multiplex PCR, while the TCRdb copy is restricted to in-frame clones and leaves out a portion. This table lists 200,000 to 250,000 clones. The data were taken from a study of cytomegalovirus exposure and HLA in healthy donors. For the study at large: Ancestry clustering placed 70% to 90% of several hundred genotyped donors in the Caucasian-associated cluster. Study-level findings and limits: Roughly even sequencing depth across donors was the assumption behind the presence/absence analyses. Among the CMV-associated chains, three were confirmed in vitro as specific for CMV antigens.

This CDR3 is built from 14 residues. V dropped 5 bases and J dropped 6 bases, with 14 bases sitting between them. The germline V gene encodes CDR1 MNHNY and CDR2 SVGAGI (reference sequence). This chain uses TRBV6-6 with TRBJ2-1; D uncertain. This sequence originates from a woman aged 30 to 39 in good health and CMV-seropositive. The sample comprised PBMCs. The CDR3 is CASSTLSSSNEQFF. DNA for the CDR3: TGTGCCAGCAGTACCCTCTCTAGTTCCAATGAGCAGTTCTTC.